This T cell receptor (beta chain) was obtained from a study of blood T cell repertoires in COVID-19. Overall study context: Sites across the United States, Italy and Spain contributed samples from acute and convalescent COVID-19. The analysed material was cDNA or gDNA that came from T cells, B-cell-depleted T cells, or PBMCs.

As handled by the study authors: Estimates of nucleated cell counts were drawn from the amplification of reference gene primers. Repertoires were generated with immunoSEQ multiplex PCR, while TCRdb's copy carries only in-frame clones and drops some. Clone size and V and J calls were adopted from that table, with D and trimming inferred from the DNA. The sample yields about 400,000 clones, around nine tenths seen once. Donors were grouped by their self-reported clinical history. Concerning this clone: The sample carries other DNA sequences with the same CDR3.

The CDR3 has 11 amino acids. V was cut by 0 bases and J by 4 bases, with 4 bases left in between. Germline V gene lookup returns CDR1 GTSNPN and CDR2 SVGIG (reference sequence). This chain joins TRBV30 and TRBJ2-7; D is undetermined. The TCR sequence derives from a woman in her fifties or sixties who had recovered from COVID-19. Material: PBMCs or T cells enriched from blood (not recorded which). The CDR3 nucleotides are TGTGCCTGGAGTGTTACTTACGAGCAGTACTTC. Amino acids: CAWSVTYEQYF.